Listed here are 18 T cell receptor beta chains from one sample, sequenced in a study. TCRdb re-called the RT-PCR reads with MiXCR, one entry per CDR3 protein. The sample lists hundreds of thousands of distinct CDR3 sequences; approximately 14% were seen once. Sequencing was carried out using memory CD4+ T cells from blood. The receptors come from a female donor in good health, serving as a healthy control.

Many counts were recorded for this clonotype. The chain uses TRBV10-3 and TRBJ2-3; TRBD1 agrees at 7 bases. After removal of 11 bases from V and 1 base from J, the junction contained 6 bases not matched to a gene. The germline V gene encodes CDR1 ENHRY and CDR2 SYGVKD. The CDR3 is made up of 13 amino acids. This CDR3 is CAARQGGTDTQYF. DNA for the CDR3: TGTGCCGCCCGACAGGGTGGCACAGATACGCAGTATTTT.

The V gene is TRBV20-1, the J gene TRBJ1-3, with D possibly matching TRBD1 (6 bases). Between the trimmed V and J ends, which lost 4 bases and 0 bases, there was a span of 13 bases. CDR3 length: 15 amino acids. CDR1 is DFQATT and CDR2 is SNEGSKA in the germline V gene (reference sequence). The CDR3 region has the DNA TGCAGTGCTAAAGAGGGACACCCCTCTGGAAACACCATATATTTT. This gives the protein CSAKEGHPSGNTIYF.

The chain links TRBV27 to TRBJ2-1; 9 bases match TRBD1. Germline assignment: CDR1 MNHEY and CDR2 SMNVEV (reference sequence). The CDR3 sequence is 15 residues long. V lost 6 bases and J lost 4; bases outside the gene matches: 7. Here the CDR3 DNA reads TGTGCCAGCAGCCAGACAGGGGGGCAATACAATGAGCAGTTCTTC. Its translation: CASSQTGGQYNEQFF.

In its sample, this clonotype was seen many times. The V call is TRBV12-3 or TRBV12-4, the J call TRBJ1-2, with D maybe TRBD1 (6 bases). Trimming removed 7 bases from V and 8 bases from J, with 17 bases in between. The CDR3 is 13 residues long. The DNA of the CDR3 is TGTGCCAGCACAAATACAGGGTTGGGGGGCTACACCTTC. It codes for CASTNTGLGGYTF.

This clonotype was found a few times. The chain is built from TRBV20-1 and TRBJ2-1; 13 nucleotides align to TRBD2. Germline lookup yields CDR1 DFQATT and CDR2 SNEGSKA (reference sequence). The CDR3 is 16 amino acids. V trimming: 5 bases; J trimming: 0 bases; junction bases outside the gene matches: 4. The CDR3 DNA reads TGCAGTGCTGGGGGACTAGCGGGATCCTCCTACAATGAGCAGTTCTTC. This encodes CSAGGLAGSSYNEQFF.

A few counts support this clonotype. V gene TRBV4-1 combines with J gene TRBJ2-1; 10 bases match TRBD2. V was pared by 5 bases and J by 8 bases, with 6 bases of the junction left unmatched. This CDR3 is built from 14 residues. The V gene's germline CDR1 is MGHRA and CDR2 YSYEKL. The CDR3 coding sequence is TGCGCCAGCAGCTCGTGGACTAGCGGCGATGAGCAGTTCTTC. It specifies CASSSWTSGDEQFF.

This clonotype occurred a few times. V usage is TRBV29-1 and J usage is TRBJ1-1; TRBD1 might be the D (5 bases). Germline lookup yields CDR1 SQVTM and CDR2 ANQGSEA. The CDR3 runs 13 residues. V shed 3 bases and J shed 4 bases, with 12 bases lying between them. CDR3 DNA: TGCAGCGTTGACAGGGCCCAGAGCACTGAAGCTTTCTTT. Translation gives CSVDRAQSTEAFF.

This clonotype was observed a few times. V usage is TRBV5-1 and J usage is TRBJ2-3; perhaps TRBD1 as D (6 bases). The CDR3 has 16 residues. V gave up 4 bases and J gave up 5 bases, with 20 bases separating them. Germline-derived CDR1 and CDR2 are SGHRS and YFSETQ. CDR3 nucleotides: TGCGCCAGCAGCCGGACAGCACTACTCACTTTAGATACGCAGTATTTT. Translation: CASSRTALLTLDTQYF.

This clonotype was observed a handful of times. The J gene is TRBJ2-3, the V gene TRBV6-5, with a tentative D call TRBD1 (6 bases). V was cut by 2 bases and J by 1 base, with 13 bases left in between. The CDR3 loop spans 16 amino acids. Germline lookup yields CDR1 MNHEY and CDR2 SVGAGI. The CDR3 nucleotides read TGTGCCAGCAGTTACCTACAGGGATGGGGCACAGATACGCAGTATTTT. It encodes CASSYLQGWGTDTQYF.

This clonotype was found a few times. The chain carries TRBV10-3 and TRBJ1-1, with D possibly matching TRBD1 (5 bases). This CDR3 spans 14 amino acids. Trimming stripped 2 bases from V and 1 base from J, with 8 bases between. The germline V gene has CDR1 ENHRY and CDR2 SYGVKD. As DNA, the CDR3 is TGTGCCATCAGTGAGACAGGCGCGAACACTGAAGCTTTCTTT. This codes for CAISETGANTEAFF.

The V and J genes are TRBV12-3 or TRBV12-4 and TRBJ2-1, with 8 bases aligning to TRBD1. V lost 3 bases, J lost 8 bases, and 12 bases stayed unmatched. The CDR3 has 16 amino acids. CDR3 residues: CASSFRGQAPWDEQFF. Written as DNA, the CDR3 is TGTGCCAGCAGTTTCCGGGGACAGGCCCCTTGGGATGAGCAGTTCTTC.

This clonotype was seen repeatedly, ten times or more. The V call is TRBV7-2, the J call TRBJ2-7, with D tentatively TRBD1 (6 bases). This CDR3 has 14 amino acids. V lost 4 bases, J lost 4 bases, and 14 bases lay in between. Germline CDR1 SGHTA, CDR2 FQGNSA. CDR3 sequence: CASSSQGISYEQYF. The CDR3 nucleotides read TGTGCCAGCAGCTCACAGGGAATATCTTACGAGCAGTACTTC. The full variable domain, its missing parts supplied by reference TRBV7-2 and TRBJ2-7, is GAGVSQSPSNKVTEKGKDVELRCDPISGHTALYWYRQSLGQGLEFLIYFQGNSAPDKSGLPSDRFSAERTGGSVSTLTIQRTQQEDSAVYLCASSSQGISYEQYFGPGTRLTVT.

This clonotype was found a few times. CDR3 amino acids: CSARWGGVNTGELFF. As DNA, the CDR3 is TGCAGTGCTAGATGGGGGGGGGTGAACACCGGGGAGCTGTTTTTT. The rearrangement uses TRBV20-1 and TRBJ2-2; TRBD2 aligns across 7 bases. The germline V gene encodes CDR1 DFQATT and CDR2 SNEGSKA (reference sequence). This CDR3 comprises 15 residues. Trimming took 2 bases from V and 1 from J; bases not matched to a gene: 4.

In this sample, this clonotype turned up a few times. This may arise from a read error, as a much more abundant clone is one base away. The V and J genes are TRBV29-1 and TRBJ2-1; D perhaps matches TRBD2 (6 bases). This CDR3 contains 13 residues. CDR1 is SQVTM and CDR2 is ANQGSEA in the germline V gene. The CDR3 region has the DNA TGCAGCGTTGTGCGGGGAGGTTACAATGAGCATTTCTTC. Its protein is CSVVRGGYNEHFF.

This clonotype was seen many times. The CDR3 region has the DNA TGCAGCGTCGGGACAGGGGCCTACGAGCAGTACTTC. It encodes CSVGTGAYEQYF. V gene TRBV29-1 combines with J gene TRBJ2-7; 10 nucleotides align to TRBD1. In germline, CDR1 is SQVTM, CDR2 ANQGSEA. V was clipped by 6 bases and J by 2 bases; unmatched bases: 1. The CDR3 sequence is 12 residues long.

This clonotype was detected many times. V and J are TRBV20-1 and TRBJ2-7; D may match TRBD1 or TRBD2 (5 bases each). V was pared by 6 bases and J by 0 bases, with 18 bases between. Germline CDR1 reads DFQATT; CDR2 reads SNEGSKA (reference sequence). The CDR3 consists of 15 residues. In DNA form, the CDR3 reads TGCAGTGCCCCCAGCCGGGACCGAAGCTCCTACGAGCAGTACTTC. It encodes CSAPSRDRSSYEQYF.

The chain carries TRBV6-4 and TRBJ2-3; TRBD2 agrees at 10 bases. Trimming took 6 bases from V and 3 from J; bases not matched to a gene: 6. CDR1 is MRHNA, CDR2 SNTAGT, per germline. The CDR3 is made up of 15 amino acids. CDR3 residues: CASSRGTSETDTQYF. CDR3 nucleotide sequence: TGTGCCAGCAGCCGCGGGACTAGCGAAACAGATACGCAGTATTTT.

The sample holds many counts of this clonotype. The chain joins TRBV7-3 to TRBJ1-1, with 9 bases aligning to TRBD1. The CDR3 contains 15 residues. Germline CDR1 SGHTA, CDR2 FQGTGA. V was clipped by 4 bases and J by 1 base; unmatched bases: 4. The CDR3 loop is CASSSTGGANTEAFF. Written as DNA, the CDR3 is TGTGCCAGCAGCTCGACAGGGGGAGCGAACACTGAAGCTTTCTTT.